This entry lists 18 T cell receptor beta chains sequenced from one sample in a study of blood T cell repertoires in COVID-19. Generated by immunoSEQ multiplex PCR, the TCRdb table keeps only in-frame clones and is missing some. The sample has around 160,000 clones; just under 85% are singletons. Sequencing input: peripheral blood. These receptors came from a woman between 40 and 50 years old with active or convalescent COVID-19.

The chain employs TRBV19 and TRBJ1-6; possibly TRBD1 for D (5 bases). V gave up 5 bases and J gave up 9 bases, with 17 bases separating them. The CDR3 is 15 amino acids. In germline, CDR1 is LNHDA, CDR2 SQIVND (reference sequence). The DNA of the CDR3 is TGTGCCAGTAGTTACGGGCCCACCGACAGTTCACCCCTCCACTTT. Translated, it gives CASSYGPTDSSPLHF.

This rearrangement joins TRBV7-9 to TRBJ2-7; 10 bases agree with TRBD1. The CDR3 is 16 residues long. From germline, CDR1 is SEHNR and CDR2 FQNEAQ (reference sequence). Trimming took 1 base from V and 3 from J; bases not matched to a gene: 6. In DNA, the CDR3 is TGTGCCAGCAGCTTAGAGGAGGGGACAGGGGACTACGAGCAGTACTTC. Its translation is CASSLEEGTGDYEQYF.

This clone has a single count. The gene calls are TRBV7-8 and TRBJ1-1, with a possible D match to TRBD1 (5 bases). Trimming pared 4 bases from V and 6 bases from J, leaving 9 bases between. CDR3 length: 12 residues. CDR1 and CDR2 (germline): SGHVS, FQNEAQ. Here the CDR3 reads CASSYGTPEAFF. The CDR3 DNA reads as TGTGCCAGCAGCTATGGGACTCCTGAAGCTTTCTTT.

The chain links TRBV2 to TRBJ1-5, with a weak D call TRBD1 (6 bases). Germline V lookup: CDR1 SNHLY, CDR2 FYNNEI. The CDR3 length is 14 residues. V was clipped by 4 bases and J by 7 bases, with 14 bases between them. The CDR3 coding sequence is TGTGCCAGCAGTGGCCAGGGGATTCAGCAGCCCCAGCATTTT. Translating it yields CASSGQGIQQPQHF.

This chain connects TRBV28 to TRBJ1-5; D gene ambiguous. CDR1 MDHEN and CDR2 SYDVKM come from the germline V gene. The CDR3 is 15 residues long. Trimming cost V 8 bases and J 4 bases, with 18 bases left between them. CDR3: CASGQAGWVNQPQHF. The CDR3 coding sequence is TGTGCCAGCGGGCAGGCCGGATGGGTGAATCAGCCCCAGCATTTT.

The V gene is TRBV2, the J gene TRBJ1-2, with TRBD1 matching over 9 bases. Germline V lookup: CDR1 SNHLY, CDR2 FYNNEI. CDR3 length: 13 amino acids. J lost 8 bases, V lost 8 bases, and 9 bases had no gene match. This CDR3 is CASGQQGAWGYTF. CDR3 nucleotide sequence: TGTGCCAGCGGGCAACAGGGGGCGTGGGGCTACACCTTC.

This chain joins TRBV5-5 and TRBJ1-2, with TRBD1 matching over 7 bases. Trimming took 4 bases from V and 8 from J; bases not matched to a gene: 14. The length of the CDR3 is 15 residues. Germline assignment: CDR1 SGHKS and CDR2 YYEKEE (reference sequence). The CDR3 nucleotides are TGTGCCAGCAGCCGGGGCGGACAGGCGGGGCCCGGCTACACCTTC. Its translation: CASSRGGQAGPGYTF.

The chain joins TRBV29-1 to TRBJ1-2; the match to TRBD1 covers 7 bases. Germline V CDR1 and CDR2: SQVTM, ANQGSEA. V gave up 6 bases and J gave up 4 bases; unmatched junction bases: 8. CDR3 length: 13 residues. In nucleotides, the CDR3 is TGCAGCGTAAACTCGGACAGGAGCTATGGCTACACCTTC. It encodes CSVNSDRSYGYTF.

This clone was counted a single time. The rearrangement uses TRBV7-9 and TRBJ1-1; tentative D call: TRBD1 (6 bases). In germline, CDR1 is SEHNR, CDR2 FQNEAQ (reference sequence). This CDR3 is 14 amino acids long. Trimming took 2 bases from V and 11 from J, leaving 18 bases between them. The CDR3 sequence is CASSLTVVGQGAFF. The DNA of the CDR3 is TGTGCCAGCAGCTTAACGGTAGTAGGCCAGGGGGCTTTCTTT.

The V gene is TRBV9, the J gene TRBJ2-3; D may be TRBD2 (6 bases). The CDR3 length is 15 residues. The germline gives CDR1 SGDLS, CDR2 YYNGEE. V was trimmed by 3 bases and J by 2 bases, leaving 13 bases between them. For the CDR3, the DNA is TGTGCCAGCAGCGGAGAGGGCGGGGTCACAGATACGCAGTATTTT. Translating gives CASSGEGGVTDTQYF.

V usage is TRBV28 and J usage is TRBJ1-5; D not resolved. Per germline, CDR1 MDHEN and CDR2 SYDVKM. V lost 4 bases and J 7 bases, leaving 17 bases between the germline ends. The CDR3 is 15 residues long. Written as DNA, the CDR3 is TGTGCCAGCAGTTCAATTCACAGAGGGTCCCAGCCCCAGCATTTT. Translation gives CASSSIHRGSQPQHF.

This clone was seen only once. The chain has TRBV28 and TRBJ2-1, with 10 nucleotides matching TRBD1. This CDR3 contains 14 residues. Germline CDR1 MDHEN, CDR2 SYDVKM. The V and J ends lost 7 bases and 4 bases, in that order; junction bases with no gene match: 4. CDR3 protein: CASTRDRGYNEQFF. The CDR3 nucleotides are TGTGCCAGCACCCGGGACAGGGGATACAATGAGCAGTTCTTC.

The V and J genes are TRBV6-5 and TRBJ2-2; 10 bases line up with TRBD2. CDR1 MNHEY and CDR2 SVGAGI come from the germline V gene. The CDR3 is made up of 15 amino acids. V trimming: 8 bases; J trimming: 5 bases; junction bases outside the gene matches: 8. This CDR3 is CASVLAGEGTGELFF. The DNA of the CDR3 is TGTGCCAGCGTTCTAGCGGGAGAGGGGACCGGGGAGCTGTTTTTT.

The genes are TRBV4-3 and TRBJ2-2; 8 bases fit TRBD1. Germline trimming cut 0 bases from V and 4 bases from J; bases unmatched to any gene: 7. Germline V gives CDR1 LGHNA, CDR2 YSLEER. This CDR3 has 17 amino acids. The CDR3 DNA reads as TGCGCCAGCAGCCAAGAATCTCGGACAGGGACCACCGGGGAGCTGTTTTTT. Its translation: CASSQESRTGTTGELFF.

About this clone itself: The same CDR3 is also encoded by other DNA sequences in this sample. This chain joins TRBV28 and TRBJ2-7; a weak D match, TRBD1 (6 bases). The V and J ends lost 6 bases and 0 bases respectively, with 9 bases between them. The CDR3 contains 13 residues. The germline gives CDR1 MDHEN, CDR2 SYDVKM. CDR3 protein: CASRGTPSYEQYF. The CDR3 DNA follows: TGTGCCAGCAGGGGGACACCCTCCTACGAGCAGTACTTC.

CDR3 bases: TGCAGCGTTCCGGGTCCTGAAGCTTTCTTT. It encodes CSVPGPEAFF. The chain has TRBV29-1 and TRBJ1-1; D gene uncertain. This CDR3 contains 10 residues. Looked up from germline, CDR1 is SQVTM and CDR2 is ANQGSEA. V was cut by 5 bases and J by 6 bases, with 7 bases left in between. The variable domain in full, with the rest retrieved from reference TRBV29-1 and TRBJ1-1, is SAVISQKPSRDICQRGTSLTIQCQVDSQVTMMFWYRQQPGQSLTLIATANQGSEATYESGFVIDKFPISRPNLTFSTLTVSNMSPEDSSIYLCSVPGPEAFFGQGTRLTVV.

The chain has TRBV7-9 and TRBJ1-2; D unclear. The CDR3 is made up of 12 amino acids. In germline, CDR1 is SEHNR, CDR2 FQNEAQ (reference sequence). V gave up 1 base and J gave up 5 bases, with 5 bases separating them. The CDR3 spells CASSLELYGYTF. In nucleotides, the CDR3 is TGTGCCAGCAGCTTAGAATTATATGGCTACACCTTC. Combining the CDR3 with reference TRBV7-9 and TRBJ1-2 gives the whole variable domain DTGVSQNPRHKITKRGQNVTFRCDPISEHNRLYWYRQTLGQGPEFLTYFQNEAQLEKSRLLSDRFSAERPKGSFSTLEIQRTEQGDSAMYLCASSLELYGYTFGSGTRLTVV.

The chain is built from TRBV10-1 and TRBJ1-1; possibly TRBD1 for D (5 bases). The V end lost 2 bases, the J end lost 6 bases, and 13 bases lay between the germline ends. Germline V gene data show CDR1 as WNHNN and CDR2 as SYGVQD (reference sequence). The CDR3 sequence is 14 residues long. The CDR3 nucleotides are TGCGCCAGCAGTGAGGGGGGGTCCCGGGCTGAAGCTTTCTTT. Amino acid sequence: CASSEGGSRAEAFF.